This entry describes one T cell receptor beta chain. The antigen is not known. At least 5.5 micrograms of total RNA were extracted per sample. The source of the sample is a study of blood T cells in healthy people across ages. A J-beta primer mix and a sample-barcoded 5' primer were used in a second PCR of roughly 7 to 12 cycles. One entry per CDR3 protein results from TCRdb running MiXCR on the 5' RACE reads. This sample has roughly 1,300,000 distinct CDR3 sequences; roughly 59% occur once, and the top ten carry 5% to 7%. Study-level findings and limits: Diversity figures based on one million T cells were deemed too low.

The sequenced sample was blood. This TCR was sampled from a man aged 18-30 years in good health.

The CDR3 sequence: CASKPISTGYEQFF. The CDR3 DNA is TGTGCCAGCAAACCAATCTCGACAGGCTATGAGCAGTTCTTC. V and J are TRBV28 and TRBJ2-1; possibly TRBD1 for D (6 bases). Trimming left V 7 bases short and J 8 bases short, with 18 bases between. The CDR3 consists of 14 residues. CDR1 is MDHEN, CDR2 SYDVKM, per germline.